Presented here are 32 T cell receptor beta chains from one specimen sequenced in a study of blood T cell repertoires in COVID-19. Data came from immunoSEQ multiplex PCR; TCRdb stores just in-frame clones and leaves some out. In the table there are around 25,000 clones, roughly 85% of which are singletons. Sequences were obtained from peripheral blood. The receptor source for this set is a woman aged 50 to 65 with active COVID-19.

The chain links TRBV30 to TRBJ1-6, with a weak D call TRBD1 (5 bases). Trimming pared 5 bases from V and 7 bases from J, leaving 15 bases between. CDR1 and CDR2 from the germline V gene are GTSNPN and SVGIG (reference sequence). The CDR3 runs 14 residues. The CDR3, as DNA: TGTGCCTGGGGCCTTTCTGCAGGGAATTCACCCCTCCACTTT. Its protein is CAWGLSAGNSPLHF.

The J gene is TRBJ1-2, the V gene TRBV24-1; TRBD1 might be the D (5 bases). The CDR3 extends over 14 amino acids. Trimming cost V 2 bases and J 3 bases, with 9 bases left between them. CDR1 is KGHDR, CDR2 SFDVKD, per germline. The CDR3 reads CATSDSLTDYGYTF. The CDR3 DNA sequence: TGTGCCACCAGTGATTCCTTGACAGACTATGGCTACACCTTC.

The chain recombines TRBV5-6 with TRBJ2-3; the D is unclear. Trimming pared 0 bases from V and 2 bases from J, leaving 7 bases between. This CDR3 has 14 residues. Germline CDR1 and CDR2: SGHDT and YYEEEE. The CDR3: CASSLVQYTDTQYF. In nucleotides, the CDR3 is TGTGCCAGCAGCTTGGTTCAGTACACAGATACGCAGTATTTT. The variable domain in full, completed from reference TRBV5-6 and TRBJ2-3, reads DAGVTQSPTHLIKTRGQQVTLRCSPKSGHDTVSWYQQALGQGPQFIFQYYEEEERQRGNFPDRFSGHQFPNYSSELNVNALLLGDSALYLCASSLVQYTDTQYFGPGTRLTVL.

This chain joins TRBV29-1 and TRBJ2-1; 8 bases agree with TRBD2. Germline V CDR1 and CDR2: SQVTM, ANQGSEA. Trimming cost V 7 bases and J 9 bases; bases outside gene matches: 26. The CDR3 has 18 residues. The CDR3 protein is CSGDGLAGRGLGGSEQFF. In DNA form, the CDR3 reads TGCAGCGGAGATGGGTTAGCGGGGAGGGGACTCGGAGGGAGTGAGCAGTTCTTC.

The chain joins TRBV9 to TRBJ1-4, with 7 nucleotides matching TRBD1. The CDR3 extends over 17 amino acids. J was trimmed by 5 bases and V by 0 bases; bases with no gene match: 10. Per germline, CDR1 SGDLS and CDR2 YYNGEE. DNA for the CDR3: TGTGCCAGCAGCGTAGGGGACAGAGGGCACCTAAATGAAAAACTGTTTTTT. Its translation: CASSVGDRGHLNEKLFF.

A single count supports this clone. The rearrangement uses TRBV5-1 and TRBJ2-5, with D possibly TRBD2 on 6 matching bases. The length of the CDR3 is 13 residues. Trimming removed 5 bases at V and 5 bases at J, with 13 bases between. The V gene's germline CDR1 is SGHRS and CDR2 YFSETQ. CDR3 amino acids: CASSVGGMETQYF. The CDR3 DNA sequence: TGCGCCAGCAGTGTGGGGGGTATGGAGACCCAGTACTTC.

The chain combines TRBV11-1 with TRBJ1-1; 7 bases map to TRBD1. This CDR3 spans 15 amino acids. V trimming: 4 bases; J trimming: 2 bases; junction bases outside the gene matches: 7. CDR1 is SGHAT and CDR2 is FQDESV in the germline V gene (reference sequence). The CDR3 DNA is TGTGCCAGCAGCTGGTCCGGGACAGTTAACACTGAAGCTTTCTTT. Translating it yields CASSWSGTVNTEAFF.

The chain has TRBV2 and TRBJ2-1; 9 bases fit TRBD1. Germline-derived CDR1 and CDR2 are SNHLY and FYNNEI. Losses at the gene ends were 1 base for V and 1 base for J; bases not matched to a gene: 2. The CDR3 has 16 residues. The CDR3 loop is CASSEGTGVSYNEQFF. DNA of the CDR3: TGTGCCAGCAGTGAAGGGACAGGGGTATCCTACAATGAGCAGTTCTTC.

The rearrangement uses TRBV5-1 and TRBJ2-1; D is unresolved. V lost 2 bases and J 0 bases, leaving 9 bases between the germline ends. Germline loops: CDR1 SGHRS, CDR2 YFSETQ. This CDR3 comprises 15 residues. CDR3 residues: CASSFIRSSYNEQFF. CDR3 coding DNA: TGCGCCAGCAGCTTCATTAGGAGCTCCTACAATGAGCAGTTCTTC.

This chain connects TRBV4-1 to TRBJ1-2; 7 nucleotides match TRBD1. Germline V gene lookup returns CDR1 MGHRA and CDR2 YSYEKL. The length of the CDR3 is 15 residues. V was clipped by 0 bases and J by 8 bases; unmatched bases: 9. CDR3 protein: CASSQEEGAVFGYTF. CDR3 DNA: TGCGCCAGCAGCCAAGAGGAGGGGGCAGTATTCGGCTACACCTTC.

This clone came up once. The chain has TRBV30 and TRBJ2-1; tentatively, D is TRBD2 (6 bases). V was cut by 2 bases and J by 8 bases, with 13 bases left in between. CDR3 length: 13 residues. CDR1 is GTSNPN, CDR2 SVGIG, per germline (reference sequence). The CDR3 DNA reads TGTGCCTGGAGTCCCCGGGGGTTCCATGAGCAGTTCTTC. Its translation: CAWSPRGFHEQFF.

The genes are TRBV2 and TRBJ2-7; TRBD1 matches 9 bases. The germline V gene encodes CDR1 SNHLY and CDR2 FYNNEI. Unmatched junction bases numbered 7, after V lost 4 bases and J lost 9 bases. The CDR3 loop spans 13 amino acids. CDR3 DNA: TGTGCCAGCAGTGTGGACAGGGGACATGGGCAGTACTTC. Its translation: CASSVDRGHGQYF.

The CDR3: CASSLMGLSSYEQYF. The CDR3 DNA reads TGTGCCAGCAGTTTAATGGGACTGAGCTCCTACGAGCAGTACTTC. The V and J genes are TRBV27 and TRBJ2-7; D perhaps matches TRBD2 (6 bases). Germline CDR1 MNHEY, CDR2 SMNVEV (reference sequence). V gave up 2 bases and J gave up 0 bases, with 11 bases separating them. The CDR3 is made up of 15 amino acids.

This clone occurred a few times. The chain has TRBV5-1 and TRBJ2-2, with D tentatively TRBD1 (5 bases). V shed 2 bases and J shed 4 bases, with 6 bases lying between them. In germline, CDR1 is SGHRS, CDR2 YFSETQ. This CDR3 has 13 amino acids. The CDR3 nucleotides are TGCGCCAGCAGCTTCCAGGGCACCGGGGAGCTGTTTTTT. Its protein is CASSFQGTGELFF.

The V call is TRBV6-5, the J call TRBJ2-7; maybe TRBD1 (5 bases). V was clipped by 2 bases and J by 1 base, with 12 bases between them. The V gene's germline CDR1 is MNHEY and CDR2 SVGAGI. The CDR3 length is 15 residues. CDR3 sequence (DNA): TGTGCCAGCAGTTACGGGGCAGACGGATCCTACGAGCAGTACTTC. This codes for CASSYGADGSYEQYF.

The chain uses TRBV28 and TRBJ2-5; D is unresolved. V lost 2 bases and J 3 bases, leaving 10 bases between the germline ends. This CDR3 is 14 amino acids long. Germline loops: CDR1 MDHEN, CDR2 SYDVKM. Here the CDR3 reads CASSLVVSEETQYF. The DNA for the CDR3 is TGTGCCAGCAGTTTAGTCGTCAGCGAAGAGACCCAGTACTTC.

The chain recombines TRBV30 with TRBJ1-2; 11 bases are shared with TRBD1. There are 13 residues in the CDR3. CDR1 and CDR2 from the germline V gene are GTSNPN and SVGIG (reference sequence). The V segment lost 2 bases and the J segment 8 bases; nucleotides outside the gene matches: 4. The CDR3 DNA sequence: TGTGCCTGGAGTCCGGGACAGGGGGGCGGCTACACCTTC. Its protein is CAWSPGQGGGYTF.

The rearrangement links TRBV27 to TRBJ1-2; 11 nucleotides line up with TRBD1. Germline CDR1 reads MNHEY; CDR2 reads SMNVEV (reference sequence). After removal of 2 bases from V and 6 bases from J, the junction contained 8 bases not matched to a gene. CDR3 length: 16 amino acids. The CDR3 bases are TGTGCCAGCAGTTTACGCGGACAGGGGGCTAGAGATGGCTACACCTTC. Protein product: CASSLRGQGARDGYTF.

The V call is TRBV4-1, the J call TRBJ2-2, with 7 bases lining up with TRBD1. This CDR3 is 16 amino acids long. Losses at the gene ends were 4 bases for V and 5 bases for J; bases not matched to a gene: 10. In germline, CDR1 is MGHRA, CDR2 YSYEKL. CDR3 in DNA: TGCGCCAGCAGCCCCCTCGAAGGGGGCGAAACCGGGGAGCTGTTTTTT. Protein product: CASSPLEGGETGELFF.

J is TRBJ1-2 and V is TRBV24-1, with D tentatively TRBD1 (6 bases). V lost 4 bases and J 4 bases, leaving 12 bases between the germline ends. In germline, CDR1 is KGHDR, CDR2 SFDVKD. This CDR3 is built from 14 residues. CDR3 in amino acids: CATSDSDSFYGYTF. In DNA, the CDR3 is TGTGCCACCAGTGACTCGGACAGCTTCTATGGCTACACCTTC.

This clone was seen once. The rearrangement uses TRBV6-5 and TRBJ1-1; a possible D gene is TRBD1 (6 bases). The length of the CDR3 is 14 residues. V was cut by 10 bases and J by 3 bases, with 18 bases left in between. Germline CDR1 is MNHEY and CDR2 is SVGAGI. The CDR3 spells CATKGGMSDTEAFF. CDR3 DNA: TGTGCCACCAAAGGGGGAATGTCGGACACTGAAGCTTTCTTT.

The chain combines TRBV3-1 (or the pseudogene TRBV3-2) with TRBJ2-5; maybe TRBD2 (7 bases). V was cut by 4 bases and J by 5 bases, with 23 bases left in between. This CDR3 spans 17 amino acids. From germline, CDR1 is LGHDT and CDR2 YNNKEL (reference sequence). CDR3 sequence (DNA): TGTGCCAGCAGCCTCCGCGCGGGCGGGAGAGGGGGGGAGACCCAGTACTTC. Amino acid sequence: CASSLRAGGRGGETQYF.

This CDR3 reads CASSLQGLAGKEYF. The DNA for the CDR3 is TGTGCCAGCAGTCTACAGGGACTAGCGGGAAAGGAGTACTTC. V and J are TRBV28 and TRBJ2-7; 13 positions match TRBD2. V lost 5 bases to trimming and J lost 11 bases; unmatched junction nucleotides: 9. CDR3 length equals 14 residues. Germline assignment: CDR1 MDHEN and CDR2 SYDVKM. The complete variable domain, with remaining parts taken from reference TRBV28 and TRBJ2-7, reads DVKVTQSSRYLVKRTGEKVFLECVQDMDHENMFWYRQDPGLGLRLIYFSYDVKMKEKGDIPEGYSVSREKKERFSLILESASTNQTSMYLCASSLQGLAGKEYFGPGTRLTVT.

This clone was found once. An end of the junction does not agree with germline; a read error may underlie this. The chain links TRBV5-4 to TRBJ1-2; D might be TRBD1 (5 bases). Germline-derived CDR1 and CDR2 are SGHNT and YYREEE (reference sequence). The CDR3 contains 14 residues. CDR3 sequence reads: CASSLDRTKYGYTF. The CDR3 nucleotides read TGTGCCAGCAGCTTGGACAGGACTAAATATGGCTACACCTTC.

The chain couples TRBV3-1 (or the pseudogene TRBV3-2) to TRBJ2-1; D is possibly TRBD1 (6 bases). Germline values: CDR1 LGHDT, CDR2 YNNKEL (reference sequence). The CDR3 is 15 residues long. Trimming removed 4 bases from V and 2 bases from J, with 12 bases in between. In nucleotides, the CDR3 is TGTGCCAGCAGCCGGCCCGGGACAACCTACAATGAGCAGTTCTTC. Amino acid sequence: CASSRPGTTYNEQFF.

The chain employs TRBV5-4 and TRBJ1-4, with D possibly matching TRBD1 (5 bases). The CDR3 is 14 residues long. The ends were cut back, 1 base at V and 7 bases at J, with 11 bases in the middle. Looked up from germline, CDR1 is SGHNT and CDR2 is YYREEE (reference sequence). The CDR3 loop is CASSLHGGSEKLFF. The CDR3 DNA sequence: TGTGCCAGCAGCTTGCACGGGGGAAGTGAAAAACTGTTTTTT.

The chain uses TRBV4-1 and TRBJ2-7, with D unclear. This CDR3 spans 13 amino acids. The germline V gene encodes CDR1 MGHRA and CDR2 YSYEKL. The germline V and J ends were trimmed by 0 bases and 2 bases, with 5 bases remaining between them. The CDR3 loop reads CASSQETAYEQYF. In nucleotides, the CDR3 is TGCGCCAGCAGCCAAGAAACAGCCTACGAGCAGTACTTC.

CDR3 DNA: TGTGCCAGCATTATCAGGGGACGCACTGAAGCTTTCTTT. Protein: CASIIRGRTEAFF. The chain combines TRBV13 with TRBJ1-1; a possible D gene is TRBD1 (6 bases). This CDR3 has 13 residues. CDR1 PRHDT and CDR2 FYEKMQ come from the germline V gene (reference sequence). V was shortened by 7 bases and J by 4 bases, with 13 bases between the two germline ends. Drawing the rest from reference TRBV13 and TRBJ1-1, the complete variable domain is AAGVIQSPRHLIKEKRETATLKCYPIPRHDTVYWYQQGPGQDPQFLISFYEKMQSDKGSIPDRFSAQQFSDYHSELNMSSLELGDSALYFCASIIRGRTEAFFGQGTRLTVV.

This rearrangement joins TRBV18 to TRBJ2-2; the D gene is possibly TRBD1 (6 bases). The germline CDR1 and CDR2 sequences are KGHSH and LQKENI. This CDR3 spans 16 amino acids. Trimming left V 3 bases short and J 2 bases short, with 13 bases between. The DNA of the CDR3 is TGTGCCAGCTCACCGTCCCGGACAGTTAACACCGGGGAGCTGTTTTTT. It is translated as CASSPSRTVNTGELFF.

This clone showed up just once. The chain uses TRBV28 and TRBJ1-6, with D possibly matching TRBD1 (5 bases). The CDR3 spans 15 residues. Germline V lookup: CDR1 MDHEN, CDR2 SYDVKM. Trimming removed 6 bases from V and 7 bases from J, with 16 bases in between. This CDR3 reads CASSPLTVLNSPLHF. The DNA of the CDR3 is TGTGCCAGCAGCCCCCTGACAGTCTTAAATTCACCCCTCCACTTT.

This chain links TRBV28 with TRBJ2-5, with D perhaps TRBD1 (5 bases). Trimming cost V 3 bases and J 2 bases, with 10 bases left between them. CDR3 length equals 14 residues. Germline-derived CDR1 and CDR2 are MDHEN and SYDVKM. CDR3 bases: TGTGCCAGCAGTTTTTCAGACAGACAAGAGACCCAGTACTTC. This gives the protein CASSFSDRQETQYF.

The chain links TRBV9 to TRBJ2-1; 13 nucleotides align to TRBD2. J lost 9 bases, V lost 3 bases, and 15 bases had no gene match. The CDR3 has 18 residues. CDR1 is SGDLS and CDR2 is YYNGEE in the germline V gene. The chain's CDR3 is CASSEGLAGETPGGEQFF. For the CDR3, the DNA is TGTGCCAGCAGCGAAGGACTAGCGGGAGAGACGCCGGGGGGTGAGCAGTTCTTC. Variable domain in full (rest from reference TRBV9 and TRBJ2-1): DSGVTQTPKHLITATGQRVTLRCSPRSGDLSVYWYQQSLDQGLQFLIQYYNGEERAKGNILERFSAQQFPDLHSELNLSSLELGDSALYFCASSEGLAGETPGGEQFFGPGTRLTVL.